This entry lists 23 T cell receptor beta chains sequenced from one sample in a study of OX40 agonist ivuxolimab in advanced cancers. The table came from immunoSEQ multiplex PCR; TCRdb's copy has only in-frame clones and leaves some out. The sample lists about 28,000 clones, 86% seen once, with around a quarter in the top ten. Sequenced material: CD4+ or CD8+ T cells sorted from blood, taken in a trial of the OX40 agonist ivuxolimab. The receptors were gathered from an adult with an advanced solid tumor such as melanoma, head and neck, liver or kidney cancer.

This clone has more than one count but fewer than ten. J is TRBJ2-1 and V is TRBV5-1; D may be TRBD1 (7 bases). Germline lookup yields CDR1 SGHRS and CDR2 YFSETQ. The CDR3 has 15 amino acids. The V and J ends lost 5 bases and 8 bases respectively, with 20 bases between them. The CDR3 reads CASRAGQLPIYEQFF. The CDR3 DNA sequence: TGCGCCAGCAGGGCGGGACAGCTCCCCATCTATGAGCAGTTCTTC.

This rearrangement joins TRBV4-1 to TRBJ1-5; D uncertain. Germline CDR1 MGHRA, CDR2 YSYEKL. The CDR3 sequence is 14 residues long. Trimming cost V 2 bases and J 5 bases, with 10 bases left between them. The CDR3 reads CASSQMTPDQPQHF. The CDR3 DNA reads as TGCGCCAGCAGCCAAATGACACCCGATCAGCCCCAGCATTTT.

V is TRBV5-1 and J is TRBJ1-4, with D perhaps TRBD1 (6 bases). In germline, CDR1 is SGHRS, CDR2 YFSETQ. The CDR3 contains 12 residues. CDR3 coding DNA: TGCTCCGACGGGGCAGGGGATGAAAAACTGTTTTTT. This encodes CSDGAGDEKLFF. Based on the CDR3 plus reference TRBV5-1 and TRBJ1-4, the full variable domain is KAGVTQTPRYLIKTRGQQVTLSCSPISGHRSVSWYQQTPGQGLQFLFEYFSETQRNKGNFPGRFSGRQFSNSRSEMNVSTLELGDSALYLCSDGAGDEKLFFGSGTQLSVL.

The chain has TRBV27 and TRBJ2-1; 11 nucleotides agree with TRBD2. The CDR3 runs 16 residues. The V segment lost 8 bases and the J segment 0 bases; nucleotides outside the gene matches: 6. Germline values: CDR1 MNHEY, CDR2 SMNVEV (reference sequence). The CDR3: CASWTSGPSSYNEQFF. In DNA form, the CDR3 reads TGTGCCAGCTGGACTAGCGGGCCGAGCTCCTACAATGAGCAGTTCTTC.

A single count supports this clone. The chain carries TRBV2 and TRBJ2-7; TRBD2 matches 9 bases. The trim removed 8 bases at V and 0 bases at J, leaving 11 bases unmatched. Germline V gene data show CDR1 as SNHLY and CDR2 as FYNNEI. This CDR3 region has 16 residues. The CDR3 nucleotides are TGTGCCAGCCGAACTCGCTTTAGCGGGAGCTCCTACGAGCAGTACTTC. This codes for CASRTRFSGSSYEQYF.

The chain carries TRBV7-3 and TRBJ2-1; D unclear. V was shortened by 3 bases and J by 5 bases, with 17 bases between the two germline ends. Germline CDR1 SGHTA, CDR2 FQGTGA. The CDR3 covers 16 residues. DNA for the CDR3: TGTGCCAGCAGCTTGGGCCCCCGGCCCCCCCACAATGAGCAGTTCTTC. It yields the protein CASSLGPRPPHNEQFF.

The V gene is TRBV11-2, the J gene TRBJ2-2; 11 nucleotides line up with TRBD2. The ends lost 5 bases at V and 6 bases at J; junction bases unmatched: 14. Germline V CDR1 and CDR2: SGHAT, FQNNGV. The CDR3 runs 18 residues. For the CDR3, the DNA is TGTGCCAGCAGCAGACGCGAAACTAGCGGGAGTTTCGCCGGGGAGCTGTTTTTT. It codes for CASSRRETSGSFAGELFF.

The chain carries TRBV4-1 and TRBJ2-2; no definite D call. The V gene lost 3 bases and the J gene lost 5 bases, with 19 bases spanning the gap. This CDR3 has 17 amino acids. CDR1 MGHRA and CDR2 YSYEKL come from the germline V gene. The CDR3 coding sequence is TGCGCCAGCAGCCAGATAAGTTCGGGTGTAGGGACCGGGGAGCTGTTTTTT. It yields the protein CASSQISSGVGTGELFF.

This chain uses TRBV7-9 with TRBJ1-1, with D unresolved. In germline, CDR1 is SEHNR, CDR2 FQNEAQ (reference sequence). The V gene lost 5 bases and the J gene lost 6 bases, with 10 bases spanning the gap. The CDR3 length is 12 residues. CDR3 region: CASSRAGAEAFF. CDR3 in DNA: TGTGCCAGCAGCCGGGCGGGTGCTGAAGCTTTCTTT. Full variable domain (remainder filled in from reference TRBV7-9 and TRBJ1-1): DTGVSQNPRHKITKRGQNVTFRCDPISEHNRLYWYRQTLGQGPEFLTYFQNEAQLEKSRLLSDRFSAERPKGSFSTLEIQRTEQGDSAMYLCASSRAGAEAFFGQGTRLTVV.

The chain joins TRBV28 to TRBJ1-1, with 7 nucleotides matching TRBD1. This CDR3 contains 13 residues. CDR1 MDHEN and CDR2 SYDVKM come from the germline V gene. Germline trimming cut 2 bases from V and 4 bases from J; bases unmatched to any gene: 1. The chain's CDR3 is CASSLGQATEAFF. Here the CDR3 DNA reads TGTGCCAGCAGTTTAGGACAGGCCACTGAAGCTTTCTTT.

The V and J genes are TRBV14 and TRBJ2-3; 11 nucleotides line up with TRBD2. The germline gives CDR1 SGHDN, CDR2 FVKESK. The CDR3 runs to 17 residues. V shed 0 bases, J shed 5 bases, and the junction held 7 bases outside the gene matches. The chain's CDR3 is CASSQELAGGPGDTQYF. CDR3 sequence (DNA): TGTGCCAGCAGCCAAGAATTAGCGGGAGGGCCGGGAGATACGCAGTATTTT.

The CDR3 region has the DNA TGTGCCAGCAGTTTCACTAGCGGGAGGGCCTACGAGCAGTACTTC. This encodes CASSFTSGRAYEQYF. The chain has TRBV6-1 and TRBJ2-7, with TRBD2 matching over 13 bases. Germline trimming cut 5 bases from V and 2 bases from J; bases unmatched to any gene: 3. Germline V gives CDR1 MNHNS, CDR2 SASEGT. The CDR3 is 15 residues long.

The rearrangement uses TRBV4-1 and TRBJ2-5, with TRBD2 identical over 8 bases. J gave up 5 bases and V 1 base, and 0 bases lay outside the gene matches. The CDR3 is made up of 13 amino acids. Germline CDR1 reads MGHRA; CDR2 reads YSYEKL. DNA for the CDR3: TGCGCCAGCAGCCAAGGCGGGAGGGAGACCCAGTACTTC. Residues: CASSQGGRETQYF.

The chain joins TRBV4-2 to TRBJ2-1; TRBD2 matches 10 bases. Unmatched junction bases numbered 12, after V lost 1 base and J lost 6 bases. The germline V gene has CDR1 LGHNA and CDR2 YNFKEQ. The length of the CDR3 is 18 residues. For the CDR3, the DNA is TGTGCCAGCAGCCAAGGACTGCTAGCGGGAGACTATGGCAATGAGCAGTTCTTC. Amino acid sequence: CASSQGLLAGDYGNEQFF.

The chain uses TRBV7-9 and TRBJ2-7, with TRBD2 identical over 7 bases. The CDR3 contains 12 residues. After removal of 5 bases from V and 5 bases from J, the junction contained 3 bases not matched to a gene. The germline V gene encodes CDR1 SEHNR and CDR2 FQNEAQ (reference sequence). The DNA of the CDR3 is TGTGCCAGCAGCGCGGGAGTCAACGAGCAGTACTTC. This codes for CASSAGVNEQYF.

The chain links TRBV4-1 to TRBJ1-4, with D perhaps TRBD1 (5 bases). V lost 2 bases and J lost 0, with 19 bases in between. The germline V gene has CDR1 MGHRA and CDR2 YSYEKL. This CDR3 contains 19 residues. The CDR3 loop reads CASSQPRSQDRATNEKLFF. DNA for the CDR3: TGCGCCAGCAGCCAACCCCGATCACAGGATCGCGCAACTAATGAAAAACTGTTTTTT.

The V gene is TRBV13, the J gene TRBJ2-7, with D perhaps TRBD2 (6 bases). The CDR3 loop spans 16 amino acids. With 2 bases removed from V and 4 bases from J, the gap between germline ends came to 18 bases. Germline values: CDR1 PRHDT, CDR2 FYEKMQ (reference sequence). The DNA for the CDR3 is TGTGCCAGCAGCTTATTGAGGTCACCTAGCGTGTACGAGCAGTACTTC. Translated, it gives CASSLLRSPSVYEQYF. The whole variable domain, remainder taken from reference TRBV13 and TRBJ2-7, is AAGVIQSPRHLIKEKRETATLKCYPIPRHDTVYWYQQGPGQDPQFLISFYEKMQSDKGSIPDRFSAQQFSDYHSELNMSSLELGDSALYFCASSLLRSPSVYEQYFGPGTRLTVT.

The chain uses TRBV25-1 and TRBJ2-5; TRBD1 is a possible D gene (6 bases). The V gene's germline CDR1 is MGHDK and CDR2 SYGVNS. The CDR3 loop spans 13 amino acids. Trimming took 3 bases from V and 3 from J, leaving 8 bases between them. DNA of the CDR3: TGTGCCAGCAGTGAGTACAGGGAAGAGACCCAGTACTTC. Translation: CASSEYREETQYF.

Only a few counts were recorded for this clone. The chain combines TRBV4-1 with TRBJ1-1; unclear D gene. Per the germline V gene, CDR1 is MGHRA and CDR2 is YSYEKL. The CDR3 contains 15 residues. V gave up 2 bases and J gave up 7 bases, with 17 bases separating them. As DNA, the CDR3 is TGCGCCAGCAGCCAATTCGGTCTGGGCAGGCTTGAAGCTTTCTTT. Protein: CASSQFGLGRLEAFF.

This rearrangement joins TRBV7-8 to TRBJ1-2; D gene ambiguous. The ends were cut back, 3 bases at V and 3 bases at J, with 17 bases in the middle. The germline V gene encodes CDR1 SGHVS and CDR2 FQNEAQ. The CDR3 is 16 residues long. CDR3 bases: TGTGCCAGCAGCTTCGCCCCGTCGGCTTGGGACTATGGCTACACCTTC. This translates into CASSFAPSAWDYGYTF.

V is TRBV9 and J is TRBJ1-6; possibly TRBD1 for D (6 bases). This CDR3 comprises 15 residues. The germline gives CDR1 SGDLS, CDR2 YYNGEE. With 0 bases removed from V and 9 bases from J, the gap between germline ends came to 13 bases. CDR3 sequence (DNA): TGTGCCAGCAGCGTAGAAGGGGGACTCCGTTCACCCCTCCACTTT. It translates to CASSVEGGLRSPLHF.

V and J are TRBV18 and TRBJ2-2, with TRBD2 matching over 9 bases. Germline CDR1 KGHSH, CDR2 LQKENI. V shed 2 bases, J shed 4 bases, and the junction held 2 bases outside the gene matches. The CDR3 runs 15 residues. The chain's CDR3 is CASSPGLASTGELFF. CDR3 nucleotide sequence: TGTGCCAGCTCACCAGGACTAGCGAGCACCGGGGAGCTGTTTTTT.

The chain uses TRBV28 and TRBJ2-7; D remains unclear. This CDR3 is 11 amino acids long. Per the germline V gene, CDR1 is MDHEN and CDR2 is SYDVKM. The ends were cut back, 5 bases at V and 2 bases at J, with 4 bases in the middle. The chain's CDR3 is CASSRTYEQYF. The CDR3 DNA sequence: TGTGCCAGCAGTCGGACCTACGAGCAGTACTTC.